What follows are 6 T cell receptor beta chains derived from one specimen sequenced in a study of T cell responses to AZD1222 COVID-19 vaccine. Libraries were prepared by immunoSEQ multiplex PCR; TCRdb keeps only in-frame clonotypes and omits some of them. The sample lists about 140,000 clones, about 90% seen once, with 3.5% to 4.5% in the top ten. The input for sequencing was peripheral blood, taken 28 days after the second AZD1222 dose. The receptors were gathered from an adult who received the AZD1222 COVID-19 vaccine.

V usage is TRBV4-1 and J usage is TRBJ2-1; tentatively, D is TRBD1 (6 bases). Trimming shortened V by 4 bases and J by 0 bases, and 16 bases separated the two germline ends. The CDR3 is 17 amino acids. The germline CDR1 and CDR2 sequences are MGHRA and YSYEKL. For the CDR3, the DNA is TGCGCCAGCAGCCCCGATCCTAACAGGGCCTCCTACAATGAGCAGTTCTTC. Protein sequence: CASSPDPNRASYNEQFF.

The chain combines TRBV15 with TRBJ1-5; D gene uncertain. Looked up from germline, CDR1 is LNHNV and CDR2 is YYDKDF (reference sequence). The CDR3 covers 14 residues. The V gene lost 4 bases and the J gene lost 3 bases, with 10 bases spanning the gap. CDR3 coding DNA: TGTGCCACCAGCATCGGGATTTACAATCAGCCCCAGCATTTT. Residues: CATSIGIYNQPQHF.

V and J are TRBV10-3 and TRBJ2-2, with TRBD1 matching over 8 bases. Germline CDR1 ENHRY, CDR2 SYGVKD. After removal of 8 bases from V and 5 bases from J, the junction contained 7 bases not matched to a gene. This CDR3 has 14 amino acids. The CDR3 sequence is CAIFTGGKTGELFF. CDR3 coding DNA: TGTGCCATCTTTACAGGGGGGAAGACCGGGGAGCTGTTTTTT.

This clone has only a few counts. J is TRBJ1-1 and V is TRBV11-1; D might be TRBD1 (5 bases). CDR3 length: 13 amino acids. The V gene lost 4 bases and the J gene lost 8 bases, with 14 bases spanning the gap. The germline gives CDR1 SGHAT, CDR2 FQDESV (reference sequence). CDR3 protein: CASSSWQGGEAFF. Written as DNA, the CDR3 is TGTGCCAGCAGCTCCTGGCAGGGTGGAGAAGCTTTCTTT.

The gene calls are TRBV9 and TRBJ2-1, with D uncertain. This CDR3 has 15 residues. Germline V gene sequence: CDR1 SGDLS, CDR2 YYNGEE. V lost 4 bases, J lost 3 bases, and 14 bases lay in between. The CDR3 DNA follows: TGTGCCAGCAGCTCTATCGGGCTAGTCTACAATGAGCAGTTCTTC. As protein: CASSSIGLVYNEQFF.

V usage is TRBV7-6 and J usage is TRBJ2-7; TRBD2 aligns across 8 bases. Germline V lookup: CDR1 SGHVS, CDR2 FNYEAQ. Trimming cost V 4 bases and J 0 bases; bases outside gene matches: 8. The CDR3 is 16 residues long. CDR3 protein: CASSSQHSGNSYEQYF. The CDR3 nucleotides read TGTGCCAGCAGCTCGCAACATAGCGGGAACTCCTACGAGCAGTACTTC.